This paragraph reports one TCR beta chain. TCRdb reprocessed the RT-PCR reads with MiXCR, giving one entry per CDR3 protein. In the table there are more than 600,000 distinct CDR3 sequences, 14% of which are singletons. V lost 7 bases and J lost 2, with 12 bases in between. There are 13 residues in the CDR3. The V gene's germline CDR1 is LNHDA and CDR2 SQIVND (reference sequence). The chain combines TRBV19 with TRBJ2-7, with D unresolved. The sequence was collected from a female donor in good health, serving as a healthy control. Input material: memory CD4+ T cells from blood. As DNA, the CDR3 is TGTGCCAGTAAGGAGACCGCGGCCTACGAGCAGTACTTC. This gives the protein CASKETAAYEQYF.